The following is a T cell receptor (beta chain) sequence with its context. The target antigen is unknown. This sample was included in a study of cytomegalovirus exposure and HLA in healthy donors. Researchers ran the PCR with 60 Vbeta and 13 Jbeta primers. Generated by immunoSEQ multiplex PCR, the TCRdb table keeps only in-frame clones and is missing some. The sample includes approximately 110,000 clones. With 5 bases clipped from V and 1 base from J, the junction kept 8 bases outside the gene matches. Germline CDR1 and CDR2: SGHTA and FQGNSA. The CDR3 is 16 residues long. The study's findings and limits: Reportedly, fewer N-insertions than the approximately 610-donor mean appeared in an Asian-associated ancestry cluster in a later analysis. The authors listed 150 or so TCR beta chains as cytomegalovirus-associated. A previous analysis found most TCR beta V segments productive roughly 87% or roughly 30% of the time.

Sequenced material: PBMCs. This TCR derives from a man younger than 35 in good health and CMV-seronegative. The chain joins TRBV7-2 to TRBJ1-2, with 9 bases identical to TRBD1. CDR3 residues: CASSPRGTGNNYGYTF. CDR3 in DNA: TGTGCCAGCAGCCCGAGGGGGACAGGGAATAACTATGGCTACACCTTC.